These 22 T cell receptor beta chains originate from one sample sequenced in a study of Ad26.COV2.S vaccination and SARS-CoV-2 variants. The treatment: 19 received Ad26.COV2.S at low or high dose, single or two shots; roughly five received placebo; per-sample allocation not given. Sampling took place 63 days after the first vaccine or placebo injection. Method: immunoSEQ multiplex PCR; TCRdb's copy keeps in-frame clones and lacks some. The data contain about 240,000 clones, approximately 87% of them seen just once; the ten biggest clones take up about 11%. The sample was peripheral blood, taken in a trial of Ad26.COV2.S vaccine versus placebo. Every receptor here comes from a person between 18 and 65 years old who received the Ad26.COV2.S COVID-19 vaccine or a placebo.

The V call is TRBV24-1, the J call TRBJ1-5; 7 bases match TRBD1. This CDR3 has 14 residues. Trimming cost V 7 bases and J 3 bases; bases outside gene matches: 5. Germline V gives CDR1 KGHDR, CDR2 SFDVKD. The CDR3 loop reads CATSLTGVNQPQHF. The CDR3 DNA follows: TGTGCCACCAGCCTTACAGGGGTCAATCAGCCCCAGCATTTT.

The chain carries TRBV19 and TRBJ1-4; 7 positions agree with TRBD1. Germline CDR1 and CDR2: LNHDA and SQIVND (reference sequence). This CDR3 spans 13 amino acids. The V segment lost 9 bases and the J segment 5 bases; nucleotides outside the gene matches: 6. CDR3 sequence reads: CASSGTVNEKLFF. The CDR3 nucleotides read TGTGCCAGCAGTGGGACAGTGAATGAAAAACTGTTTTTT.

The chain couples TRBV9 to TRBJ1-3; D call uncertain. V was cut by 3 bases and J by 4 bases, with 11 bases left in between. The germline CDR1 and CDR2 sequences are SGDLS and YYNGEE. This CDR3 region has 14 residues. CDR3 DNA: TGTGCCAGCAGCGAGCTCGCAGGCGGAAACACCATATATTTT. Protein product: CASSELAGGNTIYF.

This sequence joins TRBV9 and TRBJ2-7; maybe TRBD2 (5 bases). The V end lost 3 bases, the J end lost 3 bases, and 16 bases lay between the germline ends. Per germline, CDR1 SGDLS and CDR2 YYNGEE. The CDR3 covers 15 residues. The CDR3 nucleotides are TGTGCCAGCAGCGCCCACGGCGGGCAGTTCTACGAGCAGTACTTC. It specifies CASSAHGGQFYEQYF.

The genes are TRBV10-3 and TRBJ1-5; D possibly corresponds to TRBD1 (5 bases). The germline CDR1 and CDR2 sequences are ENHRY and SYGVKD. CDR3 length equals 15 residues. V lost 0 bases to trimming and J lost 5 bases, with 11 bases between them. The CDR3, as DNA: TGTGCCATCAGTGAGTCGGGGCGGGGAGATCAGCCCCAGCATTTT. Protein sequence: CAISESGRGDQPQHF.

The genes are TRBV5-6 and TRBJ2-2, with no clear D. The CDR3 extends over 11 amino acids. The germline gives CDR1 SGHDT, CDR2 YYEEEE. Trimming stripped 5 bases from V and 6 bases from J, with 5 bases between. CDR3: CASRSAGELFF. Written as DNA, the CDR3 is TGTGCCAGCAGATCTGCCGGGGAGCTGTTTTTT.

The chain links TRBV2 to TRBJ1-5; D gene unclear. The CDR3 is made up of 14 amino acids. Germline V gives CDR1 SNHLY, CDR2 FYNNEI. Between the trimmed V and J ends, which lost 8 bases and 4 bases, there was a span of 15 bases. The CDR3 DNA reads as TGTGCCAGCGGGGAATCGGGCAGGAATCAGCCCCAGCATTTT. This codes for CASGESGRNQPQHF.

This chain joins TRBV2 and TRBJ2-5; 7 positions match TRBD2. Germline CDR1 and CDR2: SNHLY and FYNNEI. The CDR3 is made up of 14 amino acids. V lost 6 bases to trimming and J lost 6 bases; unmatched junction nucleotides: 10. The CDR3, as DNA: TGTGCCAGCAGACACCGGGACTACGCCAAGACCCAGTACTTC. Protein sequence: CASRHRDYAKTQYF.

The chain couples TRBV7-6 to TRBJ1-4; no reliable D call. Looked up from germline, CDR1 is SGHVS and CDR2 is FNYEAQ. CDR3 size: 15 residues. V lost 1 base to trimming and J lost 3 bases, with 9 bases between them. CDR3 loop: CASSLDGLANEKLFF. CDR3 sequence (DNA): TGTGCCAGCAGCTTAGACGGGTTAGCTAATGAAAAACTGTTTTTT.

The V gene is TRBV12-3 or TRBV12-4, the J gene TRBJ1-1; TRBD1 matches 7 bases. V shed 8 bases and J 6 bases; nucleotides not matched to a gene: 6. CDR3 length: 12 residues. The CDR3 region is CASDRVSPEAFF. The CDR3 DNA is TGTGCCAGCGACAGGGTGTCCCCTGAAGCTTTCTTT.

This chain uses TRBV5-4 with TRBJ2-1, with D perhaps being TRBD1 or TRBD2 (5 bases each). Between the trimmed V and J ends, which lost 4 bases and 3 bases, there was a span of 17 bases. The CDR3 is 16 residues long. Germline V gene data show CDR1 as SGHNT and CDR2 as YYREEE (reference sequence). The CDR3 is CASSPTGTLLYNEQFF. CDR3 nucleotides: TGTGCCAGCAGCCCTACCGGGACCCTCCTCTACAATGAGCAGTTCTTC.

The rearrangement uses TRBV19 and TRBJ2-1; no definite D call. There are 12 residues in the CDR3. Between the trimmed V and J ends, which lost 5 bases and 5 bases, there was a span of 7 bases. The germline CDR1 and CDR2 sequences are LNHDA and SQIVND (reference sequence). CDR3 protein: CASSDKNNEQFF. In nucleotides, the CDR3 is TGTGCCAGTAGTGACAAGAACAATGAGCAGTTCTTC. Variable domain in full (rest from reference TRBV19 and TRBJ2-1): DGGITQSPKYLFRKEGQNVTLSCEQNLNHDAMYWYRQDPGQGLRLIYYSQIVNDFQKGDIAEGYSVSREKKESFPLTVTSAQKNPTAFYLCASSDKNNEQFFGPGTRLTVL.

With regard to this clone: Other DNA sequences from this sample encode an identical CDR3 as well. V and J are TRBV3-1 (or the pseudogene TRBV3-2) and TRBJ1-3; the D is unclear. The CDR3 totals 14 residues. Between the trimmed V and J ends, which lost 1 base and 4 bases, there was a span of 8 bases. Germline loops: CDR1 LGHDT, CDR2 YNNKEL (reference sequence). CDR3 region: CASSQGGPGNTIYF. CDR3 DNA: TGTGCCAGCAGCCAAGGAGGGCCAGGAAACACCATATATTTT.

The chain has TRBV29-1 and TRBJ1-2; D ambiguous. Germline-derived CDR1 and CDR2 are SQVTM and ANQGSEA. The ends were cut back, 6 bases at V and 4 bases at J, with 9 bases in the middle. There are 11 residues in the CDR3. The CDR3 DNA reads TGCAGCGTCACGGACGGCTATGGCTACACCTTC. Amino acid sequence: CSVTDGYGYTF.

A note on this clone: The sample has other DNA sequences that encode this CDR3 too. The CDR3 nucleotides are TGTGCCAGCTCACCTAAAGAGACCCAGTACTTC. Residues: CASSPKETQYF. The chain combines TRBV18 with TRBJ2-5; D gene uncertain. The ends were cut back, 3 bases at V and 3 bases at J, with 2 bases in the middle. The germline gives CDR1 KGHSH, CDR2 LQKENI. This CDR3 is 11 amino acids long. Combining the CDR3 with reference TRBV18 and TRBJ2-5 gives the whole variable domain NAGVMQNPRHLVRRRGQEARLRCSPMKGHSHVYWYRQLPEEGLKFMVYLQKENIIDESGMPKERFSAEFPKEGPSILRIQQVVRGDSAAYFCASSPKETQYFGPGTRLLVL.

This chain joins TRBV5-8 and TRBJ1-1, with 8 bases fitting TRBD1. Germline V gives CDR1 SGHTS, CDR2 YDEGEE. The CDR3 consists of 16 residues. The ends lost 2 bases at V and 0 bases at J; junction bases unmatched: 6. The CDR3 coding sequence is TGTGCCAGCAGCTTAGGGACAGGCCTTATGAACACTGAAGCTTTCTTT. Protein product: CASSLGTGLMNTEAFF.

The chain carries TRBV2 and TRBJ2-7; no definite D call. Germline lookup yields CDR1 SNHLY and CDR2 FYNNEI. The CDR3 is 11 amino acids. Trimming took 2 bases from V and 6 from J, leaving 5 bases between them. The CDR3 sequence: CASSERAEQYF. CDR3 nucleotides: TGTGCCAGCAGTGAACGTGCCGAGCAGTACTTC.

This chain uses TRBV29-1 with TRBJ1-1; the D is unclear. Germline V gene data show CDR1 as SQVTM and CDR2 as ANQGSEA. The CDR3 spans 15 residues. Trimming removed 0 bases at V and 6 bases at J, with 17 bases between. This CDR3 reads CSVEDLGQVSAEAFF. The CDR3 DNA reads TGCAGCGTTGAAGATCTCGGGCAGGTGAGTGCTGAAGCTTTCTTT.

V is TRBV9 and J is TRBJ1-6; D gene uncertain. CDR1 and CDR2 (germline): SGDLS, YYNGEE. The length of the CDR3 is 16 residues. Trimming left V 0 bases short and J 10 bases short, with 17 bases between. In DNA form, the CDR3 reads TGTGCCAGCAGCGTAGGAGCCATAGGTGCTGGGTCACCCCTCCACTTT. This sequence encodes CASSVGAIGAGSPLHF.

The chain combines TRBV27 with TRBJ2-7, with a weak D call TRBD1 (6 bases). In germline, CDR1 is MNHEY, CDR2 SMNVEV (reference sequence). Trimming stripped 5 bases from V and 2 bases from J, with 10 bases between. This CDR3 has 13 amino acids. As DNA, the CDR3 is TGTGCCAGCAGTGAACAGGGTCCCTACGAGCAGTACTTC. Protein sequence: CASSEQGPYEQYF.

V usage is TRBV3-1 (or the pseudogene TRBV3-2) and J usage is TRBJ1-1, with a weak D call TRBD1 (6 bases). V was cut by 4 bases and J by 10 bases, with 16 bases left in between. Germline V gives CDR1 LGHDT, CDR2 YNNKEL (reference sequence). This CDR3 spans 13 amino acids. DNA of the CDR3: TGTGCCAGCAGCCTGGCAGGGGCTCGTGGAGCTTTCTTT. Its protein product is CASSLAGARGAFF.

The sample holds a few counts of this clone. V is TRBV7-9 and J is TRBJ1-1; no clear D gene. Looked up from germline, CDR1 is SEHNR and CDR2 is FQNEAQ (reference sequence). The CDR3 is 11 amino acids. Trimming took off 3 bases at V and 8 bases at J, with 7 bases between the two ends. The CDR3 region has the DNA TGTGCCAGCAGCTTTATCCCCGAAGCTTTCTTT. It is translated as CASSFIPEAFF.